The rows below give T cell receptor beta chains drawn from one sample of a study of identical twins. One entry per CDR3 protein results from TCRdb running MiXCR on the 5' RACE reads. The table records around 1.7 million distinct CDR3 sequences, 32% of them present only once. The specimen was cord blood. The receptors here all came from a newborn girl in good health. CDR3s include the opening cysteine and the closing phenylalanine or tryptophan. Each record gives: V gene, J gene, clone size, D gene, CDR3 protein, CDR3 DNA. The D gene is left open where the match is weak. Size tells how often a clone was seen (once, few, many) or the class of an expanded clone, and some rows leave it out.

v_call: TRBV20-1; j_call: TRBJ2-3; clone_size: NA; d_call: TRBD2; cdr3_aa: CSAPGISGANTDTQYF; cdr3_nt: TGCAGTGCTCCGGGGATTAGCGGGGCTAACACAGATACGCAGTATTTT
v_call: TRBV7-9; j_call: TRBJ2-7; clone_size: few; d_call: NA; cdr3_aa: CASSWETYEQYF; cdr3_nt: TGTGCCAGCAGCTGGGAGACCTACGAGCAGTACTTC
v_call: TRBV6-1; j_call: TRBJ2-1; clone_size: many; d_call: TRBD1; cdr3_aa: CASSKGQGYNEQFF; cdr3_nt: TGTGCCAGCAGCAAAGGACAGGGGTACAATGAGCAGTTCTTC
v_call: TRBV13; j_call: TRBJ2-3; clone_size: few; d_call: NA; cdr3_aa: CASSFPTVTDTQYF; cdr3_nt: TGTGCCAGCAGCTTCCCGACAGTCACAGATACGCAGTATTTT
v_call: TRBV14; j_call: TRBJ2-6; clone_size: NA; d_call: NA; cdr3_aa: CASSQVPGVHSGANVLTF; cdr3_nt: TGTGCCAGCAGCCAAGTGCCAGGGGTCCACTCTGGGGCCAACGTCCTGACTTTC
v_call: TRBV4-1; j_call: TRBJ2-1; clone_size: NA; d_call: TRBD2; cdr3_aa: CASSRGLAGAYSYNEQFF; cdr3_nt: TGCGCCAGCAGCCGAGGACTAGCGGGGGCCTACTCCTACAATGAGCAGTTCTTC
v_call: TRBV21-1; j_call: TRBJ1-2; clone_size: NA; d_call: NA; cdr3_aa: CASSKADRAYGYTF; cdr3_nt: TGTGCCAGCAGCAAAGCTGACAGGGCCTATGGCTACACCTTC
v_call: TRBV28; j_call: TRBJ1-5; clone_size: NA; d_call: TRBD1; cdr3_aa: CASSLPLDRVQPQHF; cdr3_nt: TGTGCCAGCAGTTTACCCCTGGACAGGGTGCAGCCCCAGCATTTT
v_call: TRBV19; j_call: TRBJ2-7; clone_size: few; d_call: NA; cdr3_aa: CASSIRVASPYEQYF; cdr3_nt: TGTGCCAGTAGTATCCGGGTAGCTAGCCCCTACGAGCAGTACTTC
v_call: TRBV19; j_call: TRBJ2-3; clone_size: NA; d_call: NA; cdr3_aa: CAGSIDYRESSTDTQYF; cdr3_nt: TGTGCCGGTAGTATAGACTATAGGGAATCTAGCACAGATACGCAGTATTTT
v_call: TRBV29-1; j_call: TRBJ2-7; clone_size: many; d_call: NA; cdr3_aa: CSVERPGHYEQYF; cdr3_nt: TGCAGCGTTGAAAGGCCAGGGCACTACGAGCAGTACTTC
v_call: TRBV10-3; j_call: TRBJ1-2; clone_size: NA; d_call: NA; cdr3_aa: CAISDWDLYGYTF; cdr3_nt: TGTGCCATCAGTGACTGGGACCTCTATGGCTACACCTTC
v_call: TRBV9; j_call: TRBJ2-1; clone_size: NA; d_call: NA; cdr3_aa: CASSVSHNEQFF; cdr3_nt: TGTGCCAGCAGCGTAAGTCACAATGAGCAGTTCTTC
v_call: TRBV5-8; j_call: TRBJ2-4; clone_size: NA; d_call: NA; cdr3_aa: CASSLFGHISKNIQYF; cdr3_nt: TGTGCCAGCAGCTTGTTCGGACACATTTCCAAAAACATTCAGTACTTC
v_call: TRBV3-1; j_call: TRBJ2-1; clone_size: many; d_call: NA; cdr3_aa: CASSPGRGNEQFF; cdr3_nt: TGTGCCAGCAGCCCCGGCAGGGGAAATGAGCAGTTCTTC
v_call: TRBV19; j_call: TRBJ2-1; clone_size: NA; d_call: TRBD2; cdr3_aa: CASSIAGGPREQFF; cdr3_nt: TGTGCCAGTAGCATAGCGGGAGGGCCAAGGGAGCAGTTCTTC
v_call: TRBV10-3; j_call: TRBJ2-2; clone_size: NA; d_call: TRBD2; cdr3_aa: CAISRGLAGETGELFF; cdr3_nt: TGTGCCATCAGCCGCGGACTAGCGGGAGAGACCGGGGAGCTGTTTTTT
v_call: TRBV27; j_call: TRBJ1-2; clone_size: NA; d_call: TRBD1; cdr3_aa: CASSLSGQGWVHGNTF; cdr3_nt: TGTGCCAGCAGTTTATCAGGACAGGGATGGGTGCATGGCAACACCTTC
v_call: TRBV2; j_call: TRBJ2-1; clone_size: NA; d_call: NA; cdr3_aa: CASSEYPGRPQETQFF; cdr3_nt: TGTGCCAGCAGTGAATACCCGGGCCGTCCTCAAGAGACCCAGTTCTTC
v_call: TRBV7-2; j_call: TRBJ2-3; clone_size: NA; d_call: TRBD1; cdr3_aa: CASSSRDRARRGTDTQYF; cdr3_nt: TGTGCCAGCAGCTCACGGGACAGGGCGCGACGGGGCACAGATACGCAGTATTTT
v_call: TRBV12-3/TRBV12-4; j_call: TRBJ2-5; clone_size: NA; d_call: TRBD2; cdr3_aa: CASSSLAGASNEQYF; cdr3_nt: TGTGCCAGCAGTTCCCTAGCGGGGGCATCCAATGAGCAGTACTTC
v_call: TRBV7-2; j_call: TRBJ2-3; clone_size: NA; d_call: NA; cdr3_aa: CASTLSYTQYF; cdr3_nt: TGTGCCAGCACCCTATCCTATACGCAGTATTTT
v_call: TRBV5-1; j_call: TRBJ2-2; clone_size: few; d_call: TRBD2; cdr3_aa: CASSSPLVAGEKAGELFF; cdr3_nt: TGCGCCAGCAGCTCCCCGCTGGTTGCGGGAGAGAAGGCCGGGGAGCTGTTTTTT
v_call: TRBV3-1; j_call: TRBJ2-5; clone_size: NA; d_call: NA; cdr3_aa: CASSQDGVGRQYF; cdr3_nt: TGTGCCAGCAGCCAAGATGGTGTGGGGCGGCAGTACTTC
v_call: TRBV28; j_call: TRBJ1-1; clone_size: few; d_call: NA; cdr3_aa: CASSPHSYTEAFF; cdr3_nt: TGTGCCAGCAGTCCTCACAGCTACACTGAAGCTTTCTTT
v_call: TRBV20-1; j_call: TRBJ1-5; clone_size: NA; d_call: TRBD1; cdr3_aa: CSARRGSGQVPPFGNQPQHF; cdr3_nt: TGCAGTGCTAGAAGAGGTTCGGGACAGGTCCCCCCCTTTGGCAATCAGCCCCAGCATTTT
v_call: TRBV18; j_call: TRBJ2-5; clone_size: NA; d_call: NA; cdr3_aa: CASSPTRADEQYF; cdr3_nt: TGTGCCAGCTCACCGACTAGAGCGGATGAGCAGTACTTC
v_call: TRBV20-1; j_call: TRBJ1-2; clone_size: NA; d_call: NA; cdr3_aa: CSATDNGYTF; cdr3_nt: TGCAGTGCTACGGACAATGGCTACACCTTC
v_call: TRBV10-3; j_call: TRBJ1-1; clone_size: few; d_call: NA; cdr3_aa: CAIRLQGLNTEAFF; cdr3_nt: TGTGCCATCAGACTCCAGGGTCTGAACACTGAAGCTTTCTTT
v_call: TRBV5-6; j_call: TRBJ2-1; clone_size: NA; d_call: NA; cdr3_aa: CASSFSASLTEQFF; cdr3_nt: TGTGCCAGCAGCTTCTCGGCATCTCTAACTGAGCAGTTCTTC
v_call: TRBV12-3/TRBV12-4; j_call: TRBJ2-1; clone_size: once; d_call: NA; cdr3_aa: CASSLARDIVYNEQFF; cdr3_nt: TGTGCCAGCAGTTTAGCGCGGGACATCGTATACAATGAGCAGTTCTTC
v_call: TRBV6-5; j_call: TRBJ2-5; clone_size: NA; d_call: TRBD2; cdr3_aa: CASSLEPGLAEETQYF; cdr3_nt: TGTGCCAGCAGTTTGGAACCGGGACTAGCGGAAGAGACCCAGTACTTC
v_call: TRBV5-1; j_call: TRBJ2-1; clone_size: NA; d_call: NA; cdr3_aa: CASSLGSSSNNEQFF; cdr3_nt: TGCGCCAGCAGCTTGGGTTCCTCGTCGAACAATGAGCAGTTCTTC
v_call: TRBV27; j_call: TRBJ2-3; clone_size: NA; d_call: TRBD2; cdr3_aa: CASSLGLVSDTQYF; cdr3_nt: TGTGCCAGCAGTTTAGGACTAGTATCCGATACGCAGTATTTT
v_call: TRBV10-3; j_call: TRBJ1-6; clone_size: NA; d_call: TRBD1; cdr3_aa: CAISESGGTGSNSPLHF; cdr3_nt: TGTGCCATCAGTGAGTCAGGGGGGACAGGGTCTAATTCACCCCTCCACTTT
v_call: TRBV28; j_call: TRBJ2-7; clone_size: few; d_call: NA; cdr3_aa: CASTTSNDEQYF; cdr3_nt: TGTGCCAGCACCACCTCCAACGACGAGCAGTACTTC
v_call: TRBV24-1; j_call: TRBJ2-3; clone_size: NA; d_call: NA; cdr3_aa: CATSDLGGADSTDTQYF; cdr3_nt: TGTGCCACCAGTGATTTGGGTGGAGCAGACAGCACAGATACGCAGTATTTT
v_call: TRBV15; j_call: TRBJ2-1; clone_size: NA; d_call: NA; cdr3_aa: CATSRDQASNEQFF; cdr3_nt: TGTGCCACCAGCAGAGATCAGGCCAGCAATGAGCAGTTCTTC
v_call: TRBV20-1; j_call: TRBJ1-3; clone_size: NA; d_call: NA; cdr3_aa: CSGTESGNTIYF; cdr3_nt: TGCAGTGGGACAGAGTCTGGAAACACCATATATTTT
v_call: TRBV11-2; j_call: TRBJ1-3; clone_size: NA; d_call: NA; cdr3_aa: CASSLTDGRSGNTIYF; cdr3_nt: TGTGCCAGCAGCTTGACGGACGGCCGCTCTGGAAACACCATATATTTT
v_call: TRBV6-5; j_call: TRBJ2-4; clone_size: few; d_call: TRBD2; cdr3_aa: CASSNCGGAFPKNIQYF; cdr3_nt: TGTGCCAGCAGTAACTGCGGGGGGGCCTTCCCCAAAAACATTCAGTACTTC